These 20 T cell receptor beta chains originate from one sample sequenced in a study of blood T cells in healthy people across ages. Primers used in a second PCR of roughly 7 to 12 cycles were a sample-barcoded 5' primer and a J-beta primer mix. One entry per CDR3 protein, called by TCRdb with MiXCR from the 5' RACE reads. The data contain more than 650,000 distinct CDR3 sequences, around 25% of them seen just once; the ten biggest clones take up 3%. This sample also appeared in a second study, on T cells of mothers and their children.

The sequencing input was blood. The receptors shown here come from a boy aged 5-17 years in good health.

The V and J genes are TRBV6-2 or TRBV6-3 and TRBJ2-3; 10 positions match TRBD2. There are 16 residues in the CDR3. Germline V gene lookup returns CDR1 MNHEY and CDR2 SVGEGT. The trim removed 2 bases at V and 2 bases at J, leaving 4 bases unmatched. CDR3 loop: CASSYPLAGPTDTQYF. The CDR3 nucleotides read TGTGCCAGCAGTTACCCACTAGCGGGGCCCACAGATACGCAGTATTTT.

The chain is built from TRBV6-2 or TRBV6-3 and TRBJ2-7, with D perhaps being TRBD1 or TRBD2 (5 bases each). V lost 1 base, J lost 7 bases, and 14 bases lay in between. The CDR3 runs to 14 residues. Germline V gene sequence: CDR1 MNHEY, CDR2 SVGEGT. The CDR3 reads CASSYWDGLEEQYF. The CDR3, as DNA: TGTGCCAGCAGTTACTGGGACGGCTTGGAGGAGCAGTACTTC.

This chain joins TRBV27 and TRBJ1-5; D unresolved. This CDR3 contains 14 residues. The V end lost 3 bases, the J end lost 2 bases, and 8 bases lay between the germline ends. Germline V CDR1 and CDR2: MNHEY, SMNVEV (reference sequence). CDR3 DNA: TGTGCCAGCAGTTTTAAAGGCGGCAATCAGCCCCAGCATTTT. Encoded protein: CASSFKGGNQPQHF.

This clonotype was seen only a few times. The genes are TRBV25-1 and TRBJ2-7, with D unresolved. V gave up 6 bases and J gave up 0 bases, with 15 bases separating them. The germline gives CDR1 MGHDK, CDR2 SYGVNS. CDR3 length: 15 amino acids. CDR3 bases: TGTGCCAGCAGCGGTCTTGGACGCTTCTCCTACGAGCAGTACTTC. Its translation is CASSGLGRFSYEQYF.

This clonotype was seen a few times. V is TRBV7-2 and J is TRBJ2-5; no definite D call. Germline CDR1 and CDR2: SGHTA and FQGNSA. The CDR3 is 14 residues long. Trimming shortened V by 5 bases and J by 4 bases, and 14 bases separated the two germline ends. CDR3 nucleotide sequence: TGTGCCAGCAGCCCGGGCTCAGCTCTAGAGACCCAGTACTTC. Translated, it gives CASSPGSALETQYF.

V is TRBV2 and J is TRBJ2-2, with D possibly being TRBD1 or TRBD2 (5 bases each). This CDR3 is 14 amino acids long. V was cut by 5 bases and J by 2 bases, with 9 bases left in between. Germline values: CDR1 SNHLY, CDR2 FYNNEI. The CDR3, as DNA: TGTGCCAGCAGTACGGGACCTAACACCGGGGAGCTGTTTTTT. Translating it yields CASSTGPNTGELFF.

This clonotype was counted between two and nine times. The V and J genes are TRBV29-1 and TRBJ1-2; the match to TRBD1 covers 7 bases. The CDR3 is 14 amino acids. Unmatched junction bases numbered 7, after V lost 1 base and J lost 5 bases. In germline, CDR1 is SQVTM, CDR2 ANQGSEA. The CDR3, as DNA: TGCAGCGTTGAAGCCGCCGGACAGGCTTATGGCTACACCTTC. It encodes CSVEAAGQAYGYTF.

This clonotype was observed a handful of times. V gene TRBV29-1 combines with J gene TRBJ2-2, with unresolved D. The CDR3 loop spans 13 amino acids. The germline gives CDR1 SQVTM, CDR2 ANQGSEA. V lost 5 bases, J lost 1 base, and 8 bases lay in between. Here the CDR3 DNA reads TGCAGCGTTTGGTTGGAGAACACCGGGGAGCTGTTTTTT. Protein sequence: CSVWLENTGELFF.

The chain joins TRBV5-1 to TRBJ2-5; possibly TRBD1 for D (6 bases). V was clipped by 2 bases and J by 3 bases, with 11 bases between them. Germline V gives CDR1 SGHRS, CDR2 YFSETQ. The CDR3 runs 14 residues. In nucleotides, the CDR3 is TGCGCCAGCAGCTTCGATAAGGGGGAAGAGACCCAGTACTTC. Its protein product is CASSFDKGEETQYF.

In its sample, this clonotype was seen a few times. V usage is TRBV5-1 and J usage is TRBJ2-5; 13 bases agree with TRBD2. V trimming: 3 bases; J trimming: 4 bases; junction bases outside the gene matches: 9. The CDR3 runs 17 residues. Germline CDR1 SGHRS, CDR2 YFSETQ. CDR3 region: CASSYGLAGALLETQYF. CDR3 sequence (DNA): TGCGCCAGCAGCTACGGACTAGCGGGGGCTCTATTAGAGACCCAGTACTTC.

This clonotype has a count of ten or more. The rearrangement joins TRBV7-3 to TRBJ2-7; no firm D call. This CDR3 region has 15 residues. V was cut by 2 bases and J by 1 base, with 12 bases left in between. Germline V gives CDR1 SGHTA, CDR2 FQGTGA. CDR3 in DNA: TGTGCCAGCAGCTTAGGCCAGGTTGGGTCCTACGAGCAGTACTTC. It specifies CASSLGQVGSYEQYF.

This sequence joins TRBV24-1 and TRBJ2-1; D possibly corresponds to TRBD1 (6 bases). V gave up 3 bases and J gave up 6 bases, with 14 bases separating them. Germline loops: CDR1 KGHDR, CDR2 SFDVKD. CDR3 length equals 15 residues. The CDR3 DNA reads as TGTGCCACCAGTGATGGACAGACAGCCCCCAATGAGCAGTTCTTC. Its protein is CATSDGQTAPNEQFF.

This clonotype was observed a handful of times. V is TRBV24-1 and J is TRBJ1-2; D is possibly TRBD1 (6 bases). V was clipped by 3 bases and J by 6 bases, with 13 bases between them. Germline V gene data show CDR1 as KGHDR and CDR2 as SFDVKD. CDR3 size: 14 residues. CDR3 sequence reads: CATSDGGTPDGYTF. The CDR3 DNA sequence: TGTGCCACCAGTGATGGGGGGACACCCGATGGCTACACCTTC.

Note on this clonotype: Mismatch with germline at one junction end may stem from a read error. The V call is TRBV28, the J call TRBJ2-1; 12 nucleotides match TRBD2. CDR3 length: 16 amino acids. CDR1 MDHEN and CDR2 SYDVKM come from the germline V gene. CDR3 DNA: TGTGCCAGCCCCCTGGGCGGGACTAGCGGGTACACTGAGCAGTTCTTC. Translated, it gives CASPLGGTSGYTEQFF. The full variable domain, completed using reference TRBV28 and TRBJ2-1, is DVKVTQSSRYLVKRTGEKVFLECVQDMDHENMFWYRQDPGLGLRLIYFSYDVKMKEKGDIPEGYSVSREKKERFSLILESASTNQTSMYLCASPLGGTSGYTEQFFGPGTRLTVL.

This clonotype came up a few times. This chain links TRBV28 with TRBJ2-1; weak D call: TRBD2 (6 bases). This CDR3 comprises 16 residues. Trimming removed 6 bases at V and 10 bases at J, with 25 bases between. From germline, CDR1 is MDHEN and CDR2 SYDVKM. CDR3 DNA sequence: TGTGCCAGCAGCCCTGTGCAGGGAGGCCCATCTAGGGAGCAGTTCTTC. Translation gives CASSPVQGGPSREQFF.

This clonotype was seen many times. The chain combines TRBV28 with TRBJ1-2, with TRBD1 as a possible D gene (5 bases). This CDR3 is 12 amino acids long. Trimming pared 4 bases from V and 4 bases from J, leaving 7 bases between. CDR1 and CDR2 (germline): MDHEN, SYDVKM. The CDR3 loop reads CASSSTAYGYTF. Here the CDR3 DNA reads TGTGCCAGCAGTTCGACAGCCTATGGCTACACCTTC.

The chain is built from TRBV10-3 and TRBJ1-3, with a possible D match to TRBD1 (5 bases). The CDR3 spans 17 residues. Trimming left V 2 bases short and J 0 bases short, with 14 bases between. The germline CDR1 and CDR2 sequences are ENHRY and SYGVKD. The CDR3 nucleotides are TGTGCCATCAGTGAGCCCCCGGGACTCAGCTCTGGAAACACCATATATTTT. This encodes CAISEPPGLSSGNTIYF.

This CDR3 reads CASRADYTQETQYF. CDR3 nucleotide sequence: TGTGCCAGCAGGGCCGACTACACCCAAGAGACCCAGTACTTC. The genes are TRBV6-5 and TRBJ2-5, with D tentatively TRBD2 (5 bases). Germline CDR1 reads MNHEY; CDR2 reads SVGAGI. The CDR3 totals 14 residues. The ends were cut back, 6 bases at V and 1 base at J, with 12 bases in the middle.

Turning to this clonotype: One end of the junction does not line up with germline, which may come from a read error. This rearrangement joins TRBV6-5 to TRBJ2-4; 9 bases match TRBD1. The CDR3 sequence is 14 residues long. Germline CDR1 and CDR2: MNHEY and SVGAGI. The CDR3 bases are TGTGCCAGCAGTCGTGGGACAGGGAAAAACACTCAGTACTTC. This translates into CASSRGTGKNTQYF.

This clonotype showed up just a few times. The chain carries TRBV25-1 and TRBJ1-2; no firm D call. Trimming removed 3 bases from V and 4 bases from J, with 9 bases in between. Germline lookup yields CDR1 MGHDK and CDR2 SYGVNS. The CDR3 has 13 amino acids. The CDR3 is CASSELAAYGYTF. In DNA, the CDR3 is TGTGCCAGCAGTGAGTTGGCAGCCTATGGCTACACCTTC.